This T cell receptor (beta chain) was sequenced for a study of T cell responses to AZD1222 COVID-19 vaccine (dated by TCRdb to the early 2020s). Regarding the complete study: TCR sequencing was performed for 230 to 250 trial participants, of whom 200 to 220 were given two doses of AZD1222 and approximately 25 were given two doses of MenACWY control vaccine. Enrollment into the trials was organized by age into subgroups of 18-55, 56-69 and 70-plus years, and those subgroups contained approximately 150, 30 and 60 TCR-sequenced participants, respectively. The full study reports these points: Because no day 14 peak-response samples were available, repertoires were characterized only after the peak T cell response. The 56-69-year group was small, and its depth increase did not reach significance, likely because of low power. Conclusions about previously exposed vaccinees were limited because only six AZD1222 recipients were SARS-CoV-2 seropositive at baseline. Vaccine-associated CD4 TCRs spanned the whole spike protein, with dominant responses in regions 160-218 and 743-854. A significant rise in spike-specific TCR breadth and depth was observed after two AZD1222 doses relative to day 0 and relative to MenACWY recipients. Participants were mostly white British, with more females than males. The authors suggested clonal diversity may have been underestimated. Reportedly, close to half of the unique spike-specific TCRs recognized epitopes lying outside the regions that are mutated in the B.1.351 and B.1.1.7 variants.

The time point label here, explained by the study, means: about 28 days (+/-7) after the second vaccine dose. The sample's treatment or condition label is to be understood as: meningococcal conjugate vaccine given as trial control. Vaccinee samples came from UK trials COV001 and COV002, including a single-blind randomized controlled phase 2/3 trial of AZD1222 (ChAdOx1 nCoV-19) in healthy adults. For TCRbeta chain sequencing, PBMC samples were collected from trial participants at day 0 and at day 28 after the second dose. The CDR3 regions of human TCRbeta chains were subjected to immunosequencing. For the original study's pipeline: Repertoire TCRs were matched against a reference library of SARS-CoV-2-specific TCRs generated with the MIRA antigen-specificity platform. Breadth was defined as the fraction of unique TCRs that were SARS-CoV-2-associated, and depth was defined as the fraction of total T cells that were SARS-CoV-2-associated. Using the MIRA data, each spike-specific TCR was assigned both to the spike region to which the TCR was reactive and to a CD4 or CD8 class. Log10-transformed breadth and depth values were compared by one-way ANOVA with Sidak's multiple comparisons tests. TCRdb obtained this table from immuneACCESS and retained in-frame rearrangements with V and J assigned. These tables miss some clones; where compared with another copy, unresolved V genes account for less than half of the shortfall, and the remainder is unexplained. Clonal size and the V and J genes are those of that table, whereas D and trimming came from the DNA. This sample has around 220,000 clones in its table, and approximately 94% of those were observed once. The top ten constitute over 1.5% of the sample.

The CDR3 has 15 amino acids, counting the end cysteine and phenylalanine. Only the CDR3 part of the read is kept: 45 bases, read in frame from the first base. Trimming removed 7 bases from V and 2 bases from J; the gene matches leave 5 bases unexplained. The germline V gene specifies MDHEN as CDR1 and SYDVKM as CDR2. This clone appeared a single time. Its antigen specificity is not known. No per-base quality is available; no much larger clone lies one base away. Recombination connected TRBV28 to TRBJ2-5, and TRBD2 aligns with 12 junction nucleotides. The TCR comes from an adult who received the MenACWY meningococcal vaccine as a control. Sample: peripheral blood, taken 28 days after the second dose of the MenACWY control vaccine. DNA sequence: TGTGCCAGCACCCCGACTAGCGGGGGACAAGAGACCCAGTACTTC. It encodes CASTPTSGGQETQYF.